Listed here are 2 T cell receptor beta chains from one sample, sequenced in a study of a mutant IDH1 vaccine in newly diagnosed glioma. Sequencing was performed with immunoSEQ multiplex PCR; in TCRdb, only in-frame clones are kept and a portion is missing. Among around 46,000 clones listed, around 78% were seen once. These TCRs are of unknown antigen specificity. Time point specified: week 5, during vaccination. Vaccination comprised doses that each held 300 ug of mutant IDH1 20-mer peptide, plus topical imiquimod. The specimen comprised PBMCs, sampled from a glioma patient whose treatment included an IDH1 peptide vaccine. The receptor source for this set is a man aged 50 to 60 with glioma.

This clone showed up just once. The chain uses TRBV2 and TRBJ1-5; D ambiguous. CDR3 length equals 13 residues. Germline loops: CDR1 SNHLY, CDR2 FYNNEI. Trimming cost V 4 bases and J 5 bases, with 9 bases left between them. CDR3 DNA: TGTGCCAGCAGTGGGGCTAGGGATCAGCCCCAGCATTTT. Its protein is CASSGARDQPQHF.

The rearrangement links TRBV5-4 to TRBJ1-3; D is unclear. The CDR3 loop spans 19 amino acids. Deletions cut 3 bases from V and 4 bases from J, with 26 bases between. Germline values: CDR1 SGHNT, CDR2 YYREEE (reference sequence). CDR3 nucleotide sequence: TGTGCCAGCAGCTCCCTTCCCACCTTCGTAGGCCCCGAAGGAAACACCATATATTTT. As protein: CASSSLPTFVGPEGNTIYF. The whole variable domain, remainder taken from reference TRBV5-4 and TRBJ1-3, is ETGVTQSPTHLIKTRGQQVTLRCSSQSGHNTVSWYQQALGQGPQFIFQYYREEENGRGNFPPRFSGLQFPNYSSELNVNALELDDSALYLCASSSLPTFVGPEGNTIYFGEGSWLTVV.